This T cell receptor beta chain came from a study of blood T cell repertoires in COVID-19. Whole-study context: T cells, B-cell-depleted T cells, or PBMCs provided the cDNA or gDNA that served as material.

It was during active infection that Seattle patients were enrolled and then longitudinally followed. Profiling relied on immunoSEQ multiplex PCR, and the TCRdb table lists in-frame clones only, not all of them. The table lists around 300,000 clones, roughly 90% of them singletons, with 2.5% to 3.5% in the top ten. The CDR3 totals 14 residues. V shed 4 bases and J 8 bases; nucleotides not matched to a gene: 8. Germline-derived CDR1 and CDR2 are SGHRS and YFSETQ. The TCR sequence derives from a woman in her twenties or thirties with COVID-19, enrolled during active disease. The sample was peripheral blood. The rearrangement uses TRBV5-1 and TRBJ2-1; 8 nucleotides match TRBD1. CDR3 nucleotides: TGCGCCAGCAGCATCAGGACAGGGCGAGATGAGCAGTTCTTC. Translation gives CASSIRTGRDEQFF.